The 8 T cell receptor beta chains below were found in one sample sequenced in a study of control samples from healthy donors and cancer patients. Assay: immunoSEQ multiplex PCR; the TCRdb copy retains only in-frame clones and omits some. The sample has approximately 150,000 clones, 96% seen once. Sequenced material: blood. These receptors all stem from a woman in her twenties or thirties in good health.

The J gene is TRBJ1-2, the V gene TRBV2; a possible D gene is TRBD1 (5 bases). Germline values: CDR1 SNHLY, CDR2 FYNNEI. V gave up 3 bases and J gave up 6 bases, with 17 bases separating them. This CDR3 comprises 15 residues. The CDR3 DNA reads as TGTGCCAGCAGTGACCTTTGGGGCGACACCCATGGCTACACCTTC. Protein sequence: CASSDLWGDTHGYTF.

The rearrangement uses TRBV27 and TRBJ2-1; 9 nucleotides align to TRBD2. Germline-derived CDR1 and CDR2 are MNHEY and SMNVEV (reference sequence). This CDR3 region has 17 residues. After removal of 2 bases from V and 2 bases from J, the junction contained 7 bases not matched to a gene. This chain's CDR3 is CASSLGGGLATYNEQFF. The CDR3 DNA is TGTGCCAGCAGTTTAGGGGGTGGACTAGCGACCTACAATGAGCAGTTCTTC.

V and J are TRBV28 and TRBJ2-5; D is perhaps TRBD1 or TRBD2 (5 bases each). Germline V CDR1 and CDR2: MDHEN, SYDVKM. The CDR3 contains 15 residues. V was trimmed by 5 bases and J by 0 bases, leaving 13 bases between them. The CDR3 loop reads CASSPAGTHQETQYF. CDR3 in DNA: TGTGCCAGCAGTCCGGCCGGGACCCACCAAGAGACCCAGTACTTC.

The chain's CDR3 is CASSFLAGSSYNEQFF. Here the CDR3 DNA reads TGCGCCAGCAGCTTCCTAGCGGGGAGCTCCTACAATGAGCAGTTCTTC. This rearrangement joins TRBV5-1 to TRBJ2-1, with TRBD2 matching 9 bases. The CDR3 runs to 16 residues. With V trimmed by 2 bases and J by 0 bases, 3 bases remained unmatched. The germline V gene has CDR1 SGHRS and CDR2 YFSETQ. The full variable domain, its missing parts supplied by reference TRBV5-1 and TRBJ2-1, is KAGVTQTPRYLIKTRGQQVTLSCSPISGHRSVSWYQQTPGQGLQFLFEYFSETQRNKGNFPGRFSGRQFSNSRSEMNVSTLELGDSALYLCASSFLAGSSYNEQFFGPGTRLTVL.

The CDR3 nucleotides read TGTGCCAGCAGCATCGCCAGCCAAGAGACCCAGTACTTC. Its protein is CASSIASQETQYF. J is TRBJ2-5 and V is TRBV9; D not resolved. Germline V gene data show CDR1 as SGDLS and CDR2 as YYNGEE. The CDR3 covers 13 residues. Trimming stripped 4 bases from V and 1 base from J, with 8 bases between.

The chain has TRBV6-5 and TRBJ1-2; maybe TRBD1 (6 bases). Germline CDR1 and CDR2: MNHEY and SVGAGI. The CDR3 totals 14 residues. V shed 4 bases and J shed 8 bases, with 17 bases lying between them. This CDR3 reads CASSSQGLRKGYTF. The DNA of the CDR3 is TGTGCCAGCAGTTCACAGGGACTAAGGAAAGGCTACACCTTC.

The chain employs TRBV19 and TRBJ2-1; possible D gene TRBD2, 5 bases. CDR3 length: 18 amino acids. Germline V gene sequence: CDR1 LNHDA, CDR2 SQIVND (reference sequence). The germline V and J ends were trimmed by 3 bases and 5 bases, with 23 bases remaining between them. The DNA for the CDR3 is TGTGCCAGTAGTATTTTTTCATCGAGGGCCAAGTCTAACAATGAGCAGTTCTTC. It specifies CASSIFSSRAKSNNEQFF.

The V and J genes are TRBV9 and TRBJ2-7; 7 positions agree with TRBD1. Trimming removed 4 bases from V and 1 base from J; junction bases left unmatched: 5. The germline CDR1 and CDR2 sequences are SGDLS and YYNGEE. The CDR3 loop spans 14 amino acids. CDR3 loop: CASSTTGQSYEQYF. CDR3 coding DNA: TGTGCCAGCAGCACAACGGGACAGTCCTACGAGCAGTACTTC.